This T cell receptor (beta chain) was retrieved from a study of T cells in Graves' hyperthyroidism and ophthalmopathy. This clonotype showed up many times. Amplified TCR beta CDR3 regions derived from RNA transcripts. Researchers ran a first-round RT-PCR on the TCR CDR3 using the HTBI primer set. MiXCR, applied by TCRdb to the multiplex PCR reads, yields one record per CDR3 protein. Of about 690,000 distinct CDR3 sequences in the sample, 15% to 20% are singletons; the top ten hold roughly 16%. The trim removed 5 bases at V and 5 bases at J, leaving 13 bases unmatched. The CDR3 is made up of 18 amino acids. Germline-derived CDR1 and CDR2 are MNHEY and SMNVEV (reference sequence).

The sequencing sample was made of blood. V and J are TRBV27 and TRBJ2-3; 13 bases are shared with TRBD2. The TCR sequence derives from a man in his fifties or sixties with Graves' hyperthyroidism. The CDR3 spells CASSLGLAGVGREDTQYF. The CDR3 nucleotides read TGTGCCAGCAGTCTTGGACTAGCGGGAGTTGGGCGGGAAGATACGCAGTATTTT.